This TCR beta chain was obtained from a study of blood T cell repertoires in COVID-19. Trimming cost V 6 bases and J 4 bases; bases outside gene matches: 11. CDR3 length equals 16 residues. Germline assignment: CDR1 SNHLY and CDR2 FYNNEI. The data were produced by immunoSEQ multiplex PCR, yet TCRdb's version contains in-frame clones alone and is incomplete. The data contain approximately 94,000 clones, 80% of them singletons. This sequence was found in a woman between 65 and 79 years old with acute or convalescent COVID-19. This chain connects TRBV2 to TRBJ2-1; 8 bases fit TRBD2. Source material: peripheral blood. The CDR3 DNA is TGTGCCAGCAGCGGCGGACGGGGGGGGTTTTACAATGAGCAGTTCTTC. This encodes CASSGGRGGFYNEQFF.